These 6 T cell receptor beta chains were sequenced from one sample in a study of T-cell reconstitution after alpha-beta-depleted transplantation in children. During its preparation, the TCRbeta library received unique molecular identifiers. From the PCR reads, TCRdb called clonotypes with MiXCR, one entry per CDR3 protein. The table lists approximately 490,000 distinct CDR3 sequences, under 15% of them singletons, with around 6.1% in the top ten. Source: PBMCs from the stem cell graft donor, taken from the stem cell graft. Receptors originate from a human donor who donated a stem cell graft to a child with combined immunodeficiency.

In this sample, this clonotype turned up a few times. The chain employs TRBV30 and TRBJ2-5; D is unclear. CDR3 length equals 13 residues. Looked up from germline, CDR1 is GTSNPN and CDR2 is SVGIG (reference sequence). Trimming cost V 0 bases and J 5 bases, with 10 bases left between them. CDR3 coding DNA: TGTGCCTGGAGTGTACTTCCGGGCGAGACCCAGTACTTC. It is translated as CAWSVLPGETQYF.

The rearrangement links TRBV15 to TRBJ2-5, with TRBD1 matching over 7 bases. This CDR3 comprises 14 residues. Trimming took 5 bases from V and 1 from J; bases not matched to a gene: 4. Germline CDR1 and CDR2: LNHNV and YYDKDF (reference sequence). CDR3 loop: CATSQGTAQETQYF. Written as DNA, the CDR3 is TGTGCCACCAGCCAAGGGACAGCCCAAGAGACCCAGTACTTC.

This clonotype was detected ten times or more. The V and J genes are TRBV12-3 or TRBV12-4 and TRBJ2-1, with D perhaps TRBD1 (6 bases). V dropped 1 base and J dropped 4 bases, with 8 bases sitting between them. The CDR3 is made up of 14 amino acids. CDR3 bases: TGTGCCAGCAGTTTAGGGGACAATTACAATGAGCAGTTCTTC. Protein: CASSLGDNYNEQFF.

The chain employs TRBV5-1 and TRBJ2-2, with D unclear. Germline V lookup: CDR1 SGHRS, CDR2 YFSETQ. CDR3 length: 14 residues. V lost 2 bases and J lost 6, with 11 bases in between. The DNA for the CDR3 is TGCGCCAGCAGCTTTACGGCGGAATCCGGGGAGCTGTTTTTT. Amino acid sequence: CASSFTAESGELFF.

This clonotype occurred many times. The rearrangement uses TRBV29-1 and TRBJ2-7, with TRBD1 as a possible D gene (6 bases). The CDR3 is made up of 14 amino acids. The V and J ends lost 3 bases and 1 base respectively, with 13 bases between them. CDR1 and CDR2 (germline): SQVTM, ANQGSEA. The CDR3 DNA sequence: TGCAGCGTTGATCTATCAGGACAGTCCTACGAGCAGTACTTC. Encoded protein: CSVDLSGQSYEQYF.

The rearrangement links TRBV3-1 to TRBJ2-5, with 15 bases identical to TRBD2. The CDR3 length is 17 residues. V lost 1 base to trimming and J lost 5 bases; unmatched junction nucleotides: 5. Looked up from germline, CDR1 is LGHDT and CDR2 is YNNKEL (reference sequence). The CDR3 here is CASSQAWTSGGDETQYF. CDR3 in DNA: TGTGCCAGCAGCCAAGCGTGGACTAGCGGGGGGGACGAGACCCAGTACTTC.